The 15 T cell receptor beta chains below were found in one sample sequenced in a study of T-cell reconstitution after alpha-beta-depleted transplantation in children. Preparation of the TCRbeta library was carried out with unique molecular identifiers. TCRdb ran MiXCR on the PCR reads and lists one entry per CDR3 protein. The sample includes about 76,000 distinct CDR3 sequences, around an eighth of them seen just once. Specimen: PBMCs, mostly from graft donor cells, collected 180 days after TCRalphabeta/CD19-depleted stem cell transplant. Receptor source: a male patient between 2 and 9 years old who had a stem cell transplant for acute lymphoblastic leukemia, so the T cells may come from the graft donor.

This clonotype was counted at least ten times. The rearrangement uses TRBV11-1 and TRBJ2-2; no clear D gene. The germline CDR1 and CDR2 sequences are SGHAT and FQDESV (reference sequence). This CDR3 spans 13 amino acids. V lost 5 bases and J lost 2, with 6 bases in between. CDR3 in DNA: TGTGCCAGCAGCCACCTTAACACCGGGGAGCTGTTTTTT. This codes for CASSHLNTGELFF.

The J gene is TRBJ1-6, the V gene TRBV2, with TRBD1 as a possible D gene (6 bases). Looked up from germline, CDR1 is SNHLY and CDR2 is FYNNEI. Trimming took 9 bases from V and 7 from J, leaving 7 bases between them. The CDR3 loop spans 11 amino acids. The CDR3 spells CASGTNSPLHF. Here the CDR3 DNA reads TGTGCCAGTGGGACAAATTCACCCCTCCACTTT.

This clonotype was picked up a small number of times. V usage is TRBV12-3 or TRBV12-4 and J usage is TRBJ1-1, with D unclear. Trimming left V 8 bases short and J 1 base short, with 17 bases between. This CDR3 is built from 15 residues. The CDR3 DNA reads as TGTGCCAGCCGCCTGGACGCGGCGGCGAACACTGAAGCTTTCTTT. Residues: CASRLDAAANTEAFF.

This chain links TRBV28 with TRBJ2-1; 9 bases match TRBD2. The germline CDR1 and CDR2 sequences are MDHEN and SYDVKM. This CDR3 is built from 13 residues. J lost 7 bases, V lost 5 bases, and 3 bases had no gene match. DNA of the CDR3: TGTGCCAGCAGTGCCAGCGGGAGGAATGAGCAGTTCTTC. Amino acid sequence: CASSASGRNEQFF. Based on the CDR3 plus reference TRBV28 and TRBJ2-1, the full variable domain is DVKVTQSSRYLVKRTGEKVFLECVQDMDHENMFWYRQDPGLGLRLIYFSYDVKMKEKGDIPEGYSVSREKKERFSLILESASTNQTSMYLCASSASGRNEQFFGPGTRLTVL.

This chain links TRBV20-1 with TRBJ2-7; TRBD2 matches 15 bases. The V gene's germline CDR1 is DFQATT and CDR2 SNEGSKA (reference sequence). V dropped 6 bases and J dropped 1; count of bases not matched to a gene: 7. This CDR3 region has 16 residues. The CDR3 spells CSAAGLAGGRSYEQYF. Here the CDR3 DNA reads TGCAGTGCCGCGGGACTAGCGGGAGGTCGATCCTACGAGCAGTACTTC.

This chain links TRBV7-3 with TRBJ1-5, with D perhaps matching TRBD1 (5 bases). The CDR3 has 16 residues. Trimming took off 2 bases at V and 1 base at J, with 12 bases between the two ends. Per germline, CDR1 SGHTA and CDR2 FQGTGA. CDR3 nucleotide sequence: TGTGCCAGCAGCTTACTTGGGTCAGGGAGCAATCAGCCCCAGCATTTT. Encoded protein: CASSLLGSGSNQPQHF.

There are a few counts of this clonotype. The chain employs TRBV7-2 and TRBJ2-7; D not resolved. Deletions cut 1 base from V and 0 bases from J, with 7 bases between. CDR1 and CDR2 (germline): SGHTA, FQGNSA. The CDR3 sequence is 14 residues long. The CDR3 nucleotides are TGTGCCAGCAGCTTAGTGGTTAACTCCTACGAGCAGTACTTC. This sequence encodes CASSLVVNSYEQYF.

In this sample, this clonotype turned up many times. DNA of the CDR3: TGTGCCACCAGCGACAGCCGGATGGCGGCTGGGGCCAACGTCCTGACTTTC. Protein sequence: CATSDSRMAAGANVLTF. This rearrangement joins TRBV15 to TRBJ2-6, with a weak D call TRBD1 (5 bases). Germline lookup yields CDR1 LNHNV and CDR2 YYDKDF (reference sequence). V was pared by 5 bases and J by 2 bases, with 16 bases between. CDR3 length: 17 amino acids. The full variable domain, completed using reference TRBV15 and TRBJ2-6, is DAMVIQNPRYQVTQFGKPVTLSCSQTLNHNVMYWYQQKSSQAPKLLFHYYDKDFNNEADTPDNFQSRRPNTSFCFLDIRSPGLGDTAMYLCATSDSRMAAGANVLTFGAGSRLTVL.

This chain uses TRBV5-1 with TRBJ2-3, with D tentatively TRBD2 (5 bases). Trimming pared 5 bases from V and 2 bases from J, leaving 12 bases between. This CDR3 is built from 14 residues. The germline V gene encodes CDR1 SGHRS and CDR2 YFSETQ. Here the CDR3 DNA reads TGCGCCAGCAGAACGGGGAGTGACACAGATACGCAGTATTTT. Protein sequence: CASRTGSDTDTQYF.

This clonotype has more than one count but fewer than ten. Written as DNA, the CDR3 is TGTGCCAGCAGTTTGAGCCCAGGGAGGACAGAGACCCAGTACTTC. Protein product: CASSLSPGRTETQYF. The chain has TRBV12-3 or TRBV12-4 and TRBJ2-5; possible D gene TRBD2, 6 bases. The length of the CDR3 is 15 residues. V was pared by 3 bases and J by 4 bases, with 15 bases between.

In its sample, this clonotype was seen once. The chain combines TRBV27 with TRBJ1-3, with D unresolved. The V gene's germline CDR1 is MNHEY and CDR2 SMNVEV (reference sequence). Trimming removed 5 bases from V and 4 bases from J, with 15 bases in between. The CDR3 has 15 residues. CDR3 sequence: CASSPFPMGGNTIYF. CDR3 DNA: TGTGCCAGCAGTCCCTTCCCTATGGGCGGAAACACCATATATTTT.

This clonotype was detected a few times. The chain joins TRBV5-1 to TRBJ2-1; D might be TRBD1 (6 bases). The V and J ends lost 0 bases and 5 bases respectively, with 9 bases between them. Germline CDR1 and CDR2: SGHRS and YFSETQ. The CDR3 is 14 residues long. DNA of the CDR3: TGCGCCAGCAGCTTGGGGGACATGGACAATGAGCAGTTCTTC. Encoded protein: CASSLGDMDNEQFF.

Worth noting for this clonotype: At one of its ends the junction is not consistent with the germline gene, which may arise from a read error. The genes are TRBV12-3 or TRBV12-4 and TRBJ2-1; 7 bases agree with TRBD1. The CDR3 spans 16 residues. CDR3 sequence (DNA): TGTGCCAGCAGTTTTGGGGACAGCCCGACCTACTATGAGCAGTTCTTC. Translating it yields CASSFGDSPTYYEQFF.

This clonotype was counted ten times or more. This chain connects TRBV20-1 to TRBJ2-2, with unresolved D. Germline V gene sequence: CDR1 DFQATT, CDR2 SNEGSKA (reference sequence). The CDR3 contains 14 residues. Trimming took off 3 bases at V and 4 bases at J, with 12 bases between the two ends. The CDR3 loop is CSASRIQLTGELFF. The CDR3 nucleotides are TGCAGTGCTAGTCGAATCCAGCTCACCGGGGAGCTGTTTTTT.

In this sample, this clonotype turned up many times. This chain links TRBV7-2 with TRBJ2-7; 7 positions agree with TRBD2. The CDR3 runs 16 residues. Looked up from germline, CDR1 is SGHTA and CDR2 is FQGNSA. Trimming cost V 1 base and J 1 base; bases outside gene matches: 7. In DNA, the CDR3 is TGTGCCAGCAGCTTAGGGCTCAATAGCGGGTCCTACGAGCAGTACTTC. This translates into CASSLGLNSGSYEQYF.